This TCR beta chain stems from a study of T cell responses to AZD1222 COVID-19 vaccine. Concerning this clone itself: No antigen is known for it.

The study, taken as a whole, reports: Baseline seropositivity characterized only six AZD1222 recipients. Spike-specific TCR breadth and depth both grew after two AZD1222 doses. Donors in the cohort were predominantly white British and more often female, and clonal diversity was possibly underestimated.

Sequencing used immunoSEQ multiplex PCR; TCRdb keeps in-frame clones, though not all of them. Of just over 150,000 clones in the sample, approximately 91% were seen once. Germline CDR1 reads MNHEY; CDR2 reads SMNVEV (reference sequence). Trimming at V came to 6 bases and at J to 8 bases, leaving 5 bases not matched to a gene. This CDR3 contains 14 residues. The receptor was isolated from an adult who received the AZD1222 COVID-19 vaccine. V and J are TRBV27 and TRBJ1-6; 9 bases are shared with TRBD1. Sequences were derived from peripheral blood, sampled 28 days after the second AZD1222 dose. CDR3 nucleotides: TGTGCCAGCAGAAGGGGACAGGGAGATTCACCCCTCCACTTT. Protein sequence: CASRRGQGDSPLHF.